Listed below are T cell receptor beta chains from one sample, sequenced in a study of beta chain features in type 1 diabetes. The repertoire was sequenced with immunoSEQ multiplex PCR; TCRdb's copy has only in-frame clones and lacks some. The sample shows 200,000 to 300,000 clones, around 65% of them seen only once. The sample consisted of naive CD4+ T cells from blood. The receptors come from a man between 25 and 39 years old in good health. CDR3s include the opening cysteine and the closing phenylalanine or tryptophan. D genes are given only for firm matches. Not all rows give a size; the values are once, few, many and, for expanded clones, a class.

>NA|TRBJ2-7|14|NA|TRBV7-9
TGTGCCAGCAGCTTACTAGAGAGCTCCTACGAGCAGTACTTC
CASSLLESSYEQYF
>NA|TRBJ2-6|17|few|TRBV30
TGTGCCTGGAGAAGAGGGCAGATGAGCTCTGGGGCCAACGTCCTGACTTTC
CAWRRGQMSSGANVLTF
>NA|TRBJ2-1|13|NA|TRBV2
TGTGCCAGCATGGAACTTATCCTGACAGAGCAGTTCTTC
CASMELILTEQFF
>NA|TRBJ1-5|13|few|TRBV27
TGTGCCAGCAGTTTATCTAGCAATCAGCCCCAGCATTTT
CASSLSSNQPQHF
>NA|TRBJ2-1|11|NA|TRBV5-1
TGCGCCAGCAGCGTCAACCATATACAGTTCTTC
CASSVNHIQFF
>NA|TRBJ1-6|16|NA|TRBV15
TGTGCCACCAGCAGAGATCGGATAGCAGACGATTCACCCCTCCACTTT
CATSRDRIADDSPLHF
>NA|TRBJ2-6|16|NA|TRBV14
TGTGCCAGCAGCTTACAGGGTGCCTCTGGGGCCAACGTCCTGACTTTC
CASSLQGASGANVLTF
>TRBD1|TRBJ1-4|16|NA|TRBV15
TGTGCCACCAGCAGGACAAGACAGGGGCTCAACTTTAAACTGTTTTTT
CATSRTRQGLNFKLFF
>TRBD1|TRBJ2-7|14|NA|TRBV29-1
TGCAGCGCGGAAAACGGACAGGGTGCCTACGAGCAGTACTTC
CSAENGQGAYEQYF
>NA|TRBJ2-1|13|few|TRBV30
TGTGCCTGGCAGGAACAGACCCTAGATGAGCAGTTCTTC
CAWQEQTLDEQFF
>NA|TRBJ2-4|14|NA|TRBV10-2
TGCGCCAGCAGTGAACCCTCAGCCAAAAACATTCAGTACTTC
CASSEPSAKNIQYF
>TRBD1|TRBJ2-1|13|NA|TRBV30
TGTGCCTGCCGGACAGGGTCATACAATGAGCAGTTCTTC
CACRTGSYNEQFF
>TRBD1|TRBJ2-3|15|NA|TRBV28
TGTGCCAGCAGTACCCCGACAGGGGGAGCGTATACGCAGTATTTT
CASSTPTGGAYTQYF
>TRBD1|TRBJ2-7|14|NA|TRBV30
TGTGCCTGGAGTCGGGGACAGACCGTCTACGAGCAGTACTTC
CAWSRGQTVYEQYF
>NA|TRBJ1-2|16|NA|TRBV15
TGTGCCACCAGCAGAGATGGGAGACAGACTCTATATGGCTACACCTTC
CATSRDGRQTLYGYTF
>NA|TRBJ2-3|13|few|TRBV30
TGTGCCCTTCAGACTAGTAGCACAGATACGCAGTATTTT
CALQTSSTDTQYF
>NA|TRBJ2-7|14|few|TRBV29-1
TGCAGCGTTGAAGGTCTAGGGGTTTCCTACGAGCAGTACTTC
CSVEGLGVSYEQYF
>TRBD1|TRBJ1-1|13|NA|TRBV29-1
TGCAGCGTTGCAGACAGGGTGAACACTGAAGCTTTCTTT
CSVADRVNTEAFF
>NA|TRBJ2-1|13|NA|TRBV5-1
TGCGCCAGCAGCTTGGTGGCTACTAATGAGCAGTTCTTC
CASSLVATNEQFF
>NA|TRBJ1-1|15|NA|TRBV7-9
TGTGCCAGCAGCTTAGGGACAGCCATGAACACTGAAGCTTTCTTT
CASSLGTAMNTEAFF
>NA|TRBJ2-3|14|NA|TRBV30
TGTGCCTGGAGACGGTCGGGGGGCACAGATACGCAGTATTTT
CAWRRSGGTDTQYF
>NA|TRBJ2-4|14|NA|TRBV28
TGTGCCAGCAGTTTTAGGTCAGGGATCCGTATTCAGTACTTC
CASSFRSGIRIQYF
>NA|TRBJ1-1|16|NA|TRBV28
TGTGCCAGCAGTTCGGGAGCGAGTTTACGTGAGTTCGGAGCTTTCTTT
CASSSGASLREFGAFF
>TRBD1|TRBJ2-7|16|NA|TRBV5-6
TGTGCCAGCAGCTTGATGGGACAGGGAAAAACCTACGAGCAGTACTTC
CASSLMGQGKTYEQYF
>NA|TRBJ1-5|14|NA|TRBV30
TGTGCCTGGAGTCCTCCCGGGGGGTGGCAGCCCCAGCATTTT
CAWSPPGGWQPQHF
>NA|TRBJ2-7|12|NA|TRBV30
TGTGCCTGGAGTACTAGCTCCTACGAGCAGTACTTC
CAWSTSSYEQYF
>NA|TRBJ1-1|13|few|TRBV29-1
TGCAGCGTAGGGGGACGGTTGAACACTGAAGCTTTCTTT
CSVGGRLNTEAFF
>NA|TRBJ2-1|16|NA|TRBV7-2
TGTGCCAGCAGCTTAGCGGCAGGGACGTCCTACAATGAGCAGTTCTTC
CASSLAAGTSYNEQFF
>NA|TRBJ2-3|16|NA|TRBV2
TGTGCCAGCAGTGAAGAACGGGGTAGGGGCACAGATACGCAGTATTTT
CASSEERGRGTDTQYF
>TRBD2|TRBJ2-4|16|few|TRBV9
TGTGCCAGCAGCGTAGGCACTAGCGGGAGGGAATGGATTCAGTACTTC
CASSVGTSGREWIQYF
>TRBD2|TRBJ2-5|16|NA|TRBV7-2
TGTGCCAGCAGTAGATGGACTAGCGGGTACCAAGAGACCCAGTACTTC
CASSRWTSGYQETQYF
>TRBD1|TRBJ2-7|12|NA|TRBV10-3
TGTGCCATCAGTCGGGACAGCTACGAGCAGTACTTC
CAISRDSYEQYF
>NA|TRBJ2-7|13|NA|TRBV5-6
TGTGCCAGCAGCTTGGACAGGGCCGACGAGCAGTACTTC
CASSLDRADEQYF
>NA|TRBJ2-5|15|few|TRBV14
TGTGCCAGCAGCCCCAGACGCGGTCTGGAAGAGACCCAGTACTTC
CASSPRRGLEETQYF
>TRBD1|TRBJ2-1|13|NA|TRBV28
TGTGCCAGCAGCAGGACAGGGTACAATGAGCAGTTCTTC
CASSRTGYNEQFF
>TRBD2|TRBJ2-7|13|NA|TRBV15
TGTGCCACCCGGTTAGCGGGAGGTTACGAGCAGTACTTC
CATRLAGGYEQYF
>TRBD1|TRBJ2-5|15|NA|TRBV15
TGTGCCACCAGCACCCAAAACAGGGGTGGGGAGACCCAGTACTTC
CATSTQNRGGETQYF
>NA|TRBJ2-7|14|NA|TRBV6-5
TGTGCCAGCAGTCCAATGGGGGAGTTGTACGAGCAGTACTTC
CASSPMGELYEQYF
>NA|TRBJ2-7|12|few|TRBV7-2
TGTGCCAGCAGCCCGAGCTCCTACGAGCAGTACTTC
CASSPSSYEQYF
>NA|TRBJ2-1|12|NA|TRBV5-1
TGCGCCAGCAGCTTGGGAGGGGATGAGCAGTTCTTC
CASSLGGDEQFF
>TRBD1|TRBJ2-1|13|once|TRBV28
TGTGCCAGCAGCTTAATGAGACAGGGGTGGAAGTTCTTC
CASSLMRQGWKFF
>NA|TRBJ2-7|11|NA|TRBV23-1
TGCGCCAGCACTCCACTCTACGAGCAGTACTTC
CASTPLYEQYF
>TRBD2|TRBJ2-5|12|NA|TRBV29-1
TGCAGCGGCGTAGCGGGAGAGGAGACCCAGTACTTC
CSGVAGEETQYF
>TRBD1|TRBJ1-1|14|NA|TRBV7-2
TGTGCCAGCAGCCTAGCAGGGGGCGCCACTGAAGCTTTCTTT
CASSLAGGATEAFF
>NA|TRBJ2-5|13|NA|TRBV9
TGTGCCAGCAGCGTTACAGGACAAGAGACCCAGTACTTC
CASSVTGQETQYF
>NA|TRBJ1-2|12|NA|TRBV29-1
TGCAGCGTTGCTGACACGACCTATGGCTACACCTTC
CSVADTTYGYTF
>TRBD2|TRBJ2-7|15|NA|TRBV27
TGTGCCAGCAGTTTACTAGCGGGAGGCGGTTACGAGCAGTACTTC
CASSLLAGGGYEQYF
>NA|TRBJ2-1|15|NA|TRBV30
TGTGCCTGGATGCCCCGACTAGACCCCTACAATGAGCAGTTCTTC
CAWMPRLDPYNEQFF